A single sample is the source of the 2 T cell receptor beta chains below, sequenced in a study of T cell responses to AZD1222 COVID-19 vaccine. Sequencing used immunoSEQ multiplex PCR; TCRdb keeps in-frame clones, though not all of them. The sample contains under 200,000 clones, around 86% of which appear only once. The sample in question was peripheral blood, obtained on day 0 of MenACWY control vaccination. These TCRs come from an adult in good health.

CDR3 residues: CASSSSWTLGLSYEQYF. CDR3 coding DNA: TGTGCCAGCAGTTCCTCCTGGACTCTCGGCCTCTCCTACGAGCAGTACTTC. The genes are TRBV6-2 or TRBV6-3 and TRBJ2-7; TRBD2 might be the D (5 bases). V was shortened by 4 bases and J by 0 bases, with 19 bases between the two germline ends. This CDR3 is built from 17 residues. Germline assignment: CDR1 MNHEY and CDR2 SVGEGT.

V is TRBV19 and J is TRBJ1-5; TRBD1 aligns across 7 bases. The CDR3 consists of 17 residues. Trimming removed 6 bases from V and 0 bases from J; junction bases left unmatched: 11. Germline V gene data show CDR1 as LNHDA and CDR2 as SQIVND (reference sequence). The DNA for the CDR3 is TGTGCCAGTAGCTACGAGGGACAGCAATATAGCAATCAGCCCCAGCATTTT. This sequence encodes CASSYEGQQYSNQPQHF.